Listed below are T cell receptor beta chains from one sample, sequenced in a study of cytomegalovirus exposure and HLA in healthy donors. The repertoire was sequenced with immunoSEQ multiplex PCR; TCRdb's copy has only in-frame clones and lacks some. The profile shows over 150,000 clones, around 77% of them singletons. Input material: PBMCs. These receptors came from a man aged 30 to 45 in good health and CMV-seropositive. CDR3s include the opening cysteine and the closing phenylalanine or tryptophan. A D gene is named only where the DNA matches it firmly. Part of the rows lack a size; the others show once, few, many or a class for expanded clones.

cdr3_aa	cdr3_nt	clone_size	d_call	v_call	j_call
CSVSMVSPAYEQYF	TGCAGCGTAAGCATGGTATCTCCTGCCTACGAGCAGTACTTC	-	-	TRBV29-1	TRBJ2-7
CASSRHRGGAYEQYF	TGTGCCAGCAGCCGACATAGGGGGGGTGCCTACGAGCAGTACTTC	once	-	TRBV6-5	TRBJ2-7
CASSDGGETDTQYF	TGTGCCAGCAGTGACGGGGGGGAAACAGATACGCAGTATTTT	few	TRBD2	TRBV6-4	TRBJ2-3
CASNYLAGELFF	TGTGCCAGTAATTATTTGGCTGGGGAGCTGTTTTTT	-	-	TRBV19	TRBJ2-2
CASSKATRLAGVDTQYF	TGTGCCAGCAGCAAAGCGACCAGGCTAGCGGGTGTAGATACGCAGTATTTT	-	-	TRBV21-1	TRBJ2-3
CASTLTHSRETQYF	TGCGCCAGCACCCTGACACACTCAAGGGAGACCCAGTACTTC	-	-	TRBV5-1	TRBJ2-5
CASSPGTEWGGYTF	TGTGCCAGCAGCCCGGGGACAGAATGGGGTGGCTACACCTTC	-	TRBD1	TRBV6-5	TRBJ1-2
CASSSGGKTGELFF	TGTGCCAGCAGCTCCGGGGGAAAAACCGGGGAGCTGTTTTTT	-	-	TRBV7-3	TRBJ2-2
CASSLALGSSYEQYF	TGTGCCAGCAGCTTAGCTCTGGGGAGCTCCTACGAGCAGTACTTC	-	-	TRBV7-6	TRBJ2-7
CASSLGRAGVFSYEQYF	TGTGCCAGCAGTTTAGGGCGTGCAGGGGTTTTCTCCTACGAGCAGTACTTC	few	-	TRBV27	TRBJ2-7
CASGPGVGNQPQHF	TGTGCTAGTGGCCCAGGGGTGGGCAATCAGCCCCAGCATTTT	-	-	TRBV12-5	TRBJ1-5
CASSTSTGFDTEAFF	-	-	-	TRBV2	TRBJ1-1
CASNLSPTDTQYF	TGTGCCAGCAACCTTAGCCCCACAGATACGCAGTATTTT	-	-	TRBV5-6	TRBJ2-3
CASSVRRGATDTQYF	TGTGCCAGCAGTGTTCGCCGGGGGGCCACAGATACGCAGTATTTT	-	-	TRBV2	TRBJ2-3
CASSLEGIPPDTQYF	TGCGCCAGCAGCTTGGAGGGGATTCCCCCAGATACGCAGTATTTT	once	-	TRBV5-1	TRBJ2-3
CASSFGQLNTGELFF	TGCGCCAGCAGCTTCGGACAGCTGAACACCGGGGAGCTGTTTTTT	-	-	TRBV5-1	TRBJ2-2
CASRQPRKGLYGYTF	TGTGCCAGCAGGCAACCCAGGAAGGGACTCTATGGCTACACCTTC	-	-	TRBV28	TRBJ1-2
CASSMQGVEQPQHF	TGTGCCAGCAGTATGCAGGGGGTGGAACAGCCCCAGCATTTT	-	TRBD1	TRBV2	TRBJ1-5